These 23 T cell receptor beta chains share one sample of origin, sequenced in a study of PD-L1 blockade in urothelial cancer. Sequenced by immunoSEQ multiplex PCR; TCRdb stores in-frame clones only, minus some. The data hold about 15,000 clones, with roughly 87% observed a single time. The material was PBMCs, obtained around atezolizumab (anti-PD-L1) treatment. Source of these receptors: a man in his forties or fifties with urothelial cancer.

V is TRBV2 and J is TRBJ1-4, with TRBD1 matching 7 bases. The length of the CDR3 is 13 residues. Germline CDR1 SNHLY, CDR2 FYNNEI. After removal of 8 bases from V and 5 bases from J, the junction contained 5 bases not matched to a gene. The CDR3 here is CASRDSWNEKLFF. CDR3 DNA sequence: TGTGCCAGCCGGGACAGCTGGAATGAAAAACTGTTTTTT.

V usage is TRBV27 and J usage is TRBJ1-6; a possible D gene is TRBD1 (6 bases). The CDR3 length is 16 residues. Germline V gives CDR1 MNHEY, CDR2 SMNVEV (reference sequence). V lost 1 base to trimming and J lost 7 bases, with 14 bases between them. For the CDR3, the DNA is TGTGCCAGCAGTTTATTTGGGTGGCAGGGGAATTCACCCCTCCACTTT. It yields the protein CASSLFGWQGNSPLHF.

The chain's CDR3 is CASSTGGWRTSGVTRAQYF. The CDR3 nucleotides are TGTGCCAGTAGTACGGGGGGTTGGCGGACTAGCGGGGTTACGAGGGCGCAGTATTTT. The chain combines TRBV19 with TRBJ2-3, with 12 bases fitting TRBD2. This CDR3 contains 19 residues. After removal of 4 bases from V and 10 bases from J, the junction contained 21 bases not matched to a gene. The germline CDR1 and CDR2 sequences are LNHDA and SQIVND (reference sequence).

The V call is TRBV19, the J call TRBJ2-5; D is perhaps TRBD2 (6 bases). The CDR3 consists of 15 residues. V was cut by 5 bases and J by 2 bases, with 15 bases left in between. Germline assignment: CDR1 LNHDA and CDR2 SQIVND (reference sequence). The chain's CDR3 is CASSPRLGGQETQYF. The CDR3 DNA sequence: TGTGCCAGTAGTCCACGCCTTGGGGGGCAAGAGACCCAGTACTTC.

The chain has TRBV7-6 and TRBJ2-7; 11 bases match TRBD1. CDR3 length equals 14 residues. After removal of 5 bases from V and 2 bases from J, the junction contained 2 bases not matched to a gene. CDR1 is SGHVS and CDR2 is FNYEAQ in the germline V gene. Written as DNA, the CDR3 is TGTGCCAGCAGCCAGGGACAGGGGGCCTACGAGCAGTACTTC. It codes for CASSQGQGAYEQYF.

The V gene is TRBV11-2, the J gene TRBJ1-3, with D perhaps TRBD1 (6 bases). V was cut by 5 bases and J by 2 bases, with 13 bases left in between. This CDR3 contains 15 residues. Germline V gene data show CDR1 as SGHAT and CDR2 as FQNNGV. CDR3 sequence: CASSVDRGAGNTIYF. As DNA, the CDR3 is TGTGCCAGCAGCGTGGACAGAGGTGCTGGAAACACCATATATTTT.

The count of this clone is one. The chain has TRBV18 and TRBJ2-2; 8 positions agree with TRBD1. The V and J ends lost 1 base and 5 bases, in that order; junction bases with no gene match: 3. Germline V gene data show CDR1 as KGHSH and CDR2 as LQKENI. The CDR3 has 15 amino acids. The CDR3 nucleotides are TGTGCCAGCTCACCACGCAGGGGGCATACCGGGGAGCTGTTTTTT. Translating gives CASSPRRGHTGELFF.

This clone was observed a single time. The rearrangement links TRBV7-3 to TRBJ2-5; a weak D match, TRBD1 (6 bases). The V gene's germline CDR1 is SGHTA and CDR2 FQGTGA. V was clipped by 0 bases and J by 2 bases, with 7 bases between them. The CDR3 totals 14 residues. The CDR3 DNA follows: TGTGCCAGCAGCTTAACGAGGGGGCAAGAGACCCAGTACTTC. Protein sequence: CASSLTRGQETQYF.

With regard to this clone: The DNA is omitted, as the CDR3 cannot be located on it reliably, and the CDR3 follows TCRdb's listing. The J gene is TRBJ1-2, the V gene TRBV30; the listed D gene, TRBD1, was not tested against the DNA. From its first to its last residue, the CDR3 has 13 amino acids. Germline V gene sequence: CDR1 GTSNPN, CDR2 SVGIG (reference sequence). The CDR3 here is CAWGTGTVRGTTF.

The chain links TRBV7-3 to TRBJ1-2, with D uncertain. V was pared by 2 bases and J by 4 bases, with 14 bases between. This CDR3 spans 15 amino acids. Germline V gives CDR1 SGHTA, CDR2 FQGTGA. The CDR3 region has the DNA TGTGCCAGCAGCTTAGAGAGAGCTGCTATCTATGGCTACACCTTC. Amino acids: CASSLERAAIYGYTF.

This chain links TRBV27 with TRBJ1-1, with 8 positions matching TRBD1. CDR3 length: 12 amino acids. V trimming: 6 bases; J trimming: 10 bases; junction bases outside the gene matches: 7. Germline CDR1 reads MNHEY; CDR2 reads SMNVEV (reference sequence). The CDR3 nucleotides read TGTGCCAGCAGCCTTGGACAGGGCCGAGCTTTCTTT. Residues: CASSLGQGRAFF.

The rearrangement uses TRBV7-9 and TRBJ2-6, with TRBD1 identical over 7 bases. After removal of 4 bases from V and 1 base from J, the junction contained 4 bases not matched to a gene. The CDR3 consists of 16 residues. Germline V lookup: CDR1 SEHNR, CDR2 FQNEAQ (reference sequence). CDR3 amino acids: CASSWGQPSGANVLTF. CDR3 DNA sequence: TGTGCCAGCAGCTGGGGACAGCCATCTGGGGCCAACGTCCTGACTTTC.

The chain is built from TRBV6-4 and TRBJ2-3; 12 nucleotides line up with TRBD2. The junction had 4 bases not matched to a gene; V was cut back by 7 bases and J by 2 bases. Germline values: CDR1 MRHNA, CDR2 SNTAGT. The CDR3 has 15 amino acids. CDR3 residues: CASKASGGATDTQYF. CDR3 coding DNA: TGTGCCAGCAAGGCTAGCGGGGGGGCCACAGATACGCAGTATTTT.

The chain has TRBV5-6 and TRBJ1-2; weak D call: TRBD1 (5 bases). The CDR3 consists of 17 residues. CDR1 and CDR2 (germline): SGHDT, YYEEEE. V lost 4 bases and J 4 bases, leaving 23 bases between the germline ends. This chain's CDR3 is CASSLGVGDLILYGYTF. The CDR3 DNA reads TGTGCCAGCAGCCTGGGGGTGGGGGACTTGATCCTCTATGGCTACACCTTC.

The chain joins TRBV7-9 to TRBJ2-4, with D possibly being TRBD1 (7 bases). Trimming removed 5 bases at V and 0 bases at J, with 17 bases between. Germline assignment: CDR1 SEHNR and CDR2 FQNEAQ (reference sequence). The CDR3 has 17 amino acids. This CDR3 reads CASSPRQGGLAKNIQYF. For the CDR3, the DNA is TGTGCCAGCAGCCCGCGACAGGGAGGCCTAGCCAAAAACATTCAGTACTTC.

The chain uses TRBV6-5 and TRBJ2-7; 8 bases align to TRBD1. Losses at the gene ends were 2 bases for V and 4 bases for J; bases not matched to a gene: 4. The CDR3 is 14 residues long. Germline CDR1 MNHEY, CDR2 SVGAGI. The CDR3 DNA reads as TGTGCCAGCAGTTACCATGGACAGGGTTACGAGCAGTACTTC. Translation gives CASSYHGQGYEQYF.

In its sample, this clone was seen once. The genes are TRBV19 and TRBJ1-2; 7 bases fit TRBD1. CDR1 LNHDA and CDR2 SQIVND come from the germline V gene (reference sequence). The V and J ends lost 6 bases and 2 bases, in that order; junction bases with no gene match: 9. CDR3 size: 15 residues. The CDR3 nucleotides read TGTGCCAGTAGGCGCACCGGGACAGACAACTATGGCTACACCTTC. It is translated as CASRRTGTDNYGYTF. Looking up the rest from reference TRBV19 and TRBJ1-2 gives the full variable domain: DGGITQSPKYLFRKEGQNVTLSCEQNLNHDAMYWYRQDPGQGLRLIYYSQIVNDFQKGDIAEGYSVSREKKESFPLTVTSAQKNPTAFYLCASRRTGTDNYGYTFGSGTRLTVV.

This chain joins TRBV5-4 and TRBJ2-7; 8 positions agree with TRBD1. Germline CDR1 and CDR2: SGHNT and YYREEE (reference sequence). CDR3 length: 13 amino acids. V shed 4 bases and J 2 bases; nucleotides not matched to a gene: 2. The CDR3 spells CASSQDRAYEQYF. The CDR3 bases are TGTGCCAGCAGCCAGGACAGGGCCTACGAGCAGTACTTC.

The chain couples TRBV27 to TRBJ2-7; 7 bases align to TRBD2. The CDR3 sequence is 18 residues long. Germline CDR1 reads MNHEY; CDR2 reads SMNVEV (reference sequence). J lost 3 bases, V lost 0 bases, and 14 bases had no gene match. The CDR3 sequence is CASSLSRPRLAQVYEQYF. The CDR3 region has the DNA TGTGCCAGCAGTTTATCGAGGCCCCGACTAGCCCAAGTCTACGAGCAGTACTTC.

The chain has TRBV28 and TRBJ2-7, with 10 bases identical to TRBD1. Germline V gives CDR1 MDHEN, CDR2 SYDVKM. V lost 6 bases and J lost 2; bases outside the gene matches: 7. This CDR3 region has 15 residues. The CDR3 reads CASRGGTGVPYEQYF. The CDR3 DNA is TGTGCCAGCAGGGGAGGGACAGGGGTGCCCTACGAGCAGTACTTC.

This clone was counted a few times. The chain joins TRBV4-1 to TRBJ1-6; D is perhaps TRBD1 (5 bases). The germline V and J ends were trimmed by 0 bases and 14 bases, with 17 bases remaining between them. Looked up from germline, CDR1 is MGHRA and CDR2 is YSYEKL. The length of the CDR3 is 15 residues. The CDR3 DNA is TGCGCCAGCAGCCAAGAAGGCAGGGTACCTCTCACCCTCCACTTT. Translation: CASSQEGRVPLTLHF.

The chain carries TRBV19 and TRBJ2-7; TRBD2 might be the D (5 bases). V was shortened by 4 bases and J by 3 bases, with 10 bases between the two germline ends. This CDR3 is built from 13 residues. Germline CDR1 reads LNHDA; CDR2 reads SQIVND (reference sequence). The CDR3 nucleotides are TGTGCCAGTAGTAGAGGGCTGTACTACGAGCAGTACTTC. Its protein product is CASSRGLYYEQYF.

The chain links TRBV6-6 to TRBJ1-1; 7 positions match TRBD1. The J segment lost 1 base and the V segment lost 4 bases, leaving 3 bases of the junction unmatched. In germline, CDR1 is MNHNY, CDR2 SVGAGI (reference sequence). This CDR3 has 14 residues. CDR3 loop: CASSWGTANTEAFF. The DNA for the CDR3 is TGTGCCAGCAGTTGGGGGACAGCGAACACTGAAGCTTTCTTT.